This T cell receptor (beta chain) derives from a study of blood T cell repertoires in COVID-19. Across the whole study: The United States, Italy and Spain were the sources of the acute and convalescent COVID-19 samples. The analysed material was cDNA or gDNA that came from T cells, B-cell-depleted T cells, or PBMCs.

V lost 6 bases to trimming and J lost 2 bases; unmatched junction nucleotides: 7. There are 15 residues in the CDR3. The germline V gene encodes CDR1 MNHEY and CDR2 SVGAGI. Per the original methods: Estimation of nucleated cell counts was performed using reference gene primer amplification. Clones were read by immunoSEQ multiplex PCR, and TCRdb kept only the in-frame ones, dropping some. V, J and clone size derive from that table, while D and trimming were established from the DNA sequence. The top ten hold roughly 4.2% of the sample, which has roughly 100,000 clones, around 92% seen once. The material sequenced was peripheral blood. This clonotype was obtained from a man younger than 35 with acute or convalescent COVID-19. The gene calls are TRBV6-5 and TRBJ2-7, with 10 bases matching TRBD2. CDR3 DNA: TGTGCCAGCAGCTTTAGACTAGCGGGTACCTACGAGCAGTACTTC. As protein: CASSFRLAGTYEQYF.